This T cell receptor beta chain was observed in a study of identical twins. Trimming took off 0 bases at V and 4 bases at J, with 12 bases between the two ends. The CDR3 spans 15 residues. The sample holds a few counts of this clonotype. Antigen unknown. TCRdb fed the 5' RACE reads into MiXCR, producing one record per CDR3 protein. The data hold about 790,000 distinct CDR3 sequences, with 15% to 20% observed a single time. Regarding the study as a whole: The authors noted that invariant MAIT and iNKT cells could partly confound zero-insertion analyses. Twins showed weaker excess sharing in their beta out-of-frame sequences.

These data are also associated with another study on T cells expressing NK-cell markers.

The receptor's source is a woman aged 18-35 years in good health. The chain joins TRBV12-3 or TRBV12-4 to TRBJ1-1; no firm D call. The sample consisted of PBMCs. The CDR3: CASSLAARASTEAFF. CDR3 nucleotides: TGTGCCAGCAGTTTAGCAGCCCGAGCTAGCACTGAAGCTTTCTTT.